Reported below is one T cell receptor beta chain. TCRdb's table, derived via immunoSEQ multiplex PCR, lists solely in-frame clones and lacks some. Of roughly 200,000 clones detected, about 88% appear once; the ten largest clones hold 1.6%. This entry comes from a study of blood T cell repertoires in COVID-19. In the study overall: From the United States, Italy and Spain came samples of acute and convalescent COVID-19. The cDNA or gDNA used as material had been derived from T cells, B-cell-depleted T cells, or PBMCs.

V lost 2 bases, J lost 6 bases, and 8 bases stayed unmatched. There are 16 residues in the CDR3. Germline CDR1 MNHEY, CDR2 SMNVEV (reference sequence). This receptor was taken from a man between 18 and 29 years old with active or convalescent COVID-19. This chain joins TRBV27 and TRBJ1-5; TRBD1 matches 9 bases. The sample was peripheral blood. As DNA, the CDR3 is TGTGCCAGCAGTTTAAAGGAGGGACAGGGTAGTCAGCCCCAGCATTTT. This sequence encodes CASSLKEGQGSQPQHF.